This T cell receptor (beta chain) was recorded in a study of a mutant IDH1 vaccine in newly diagnosed glioma. Study summary: Patients arrived already treated with radiotherapy, temozolomide, or both, most having had both.

The table came from immunoSEQ multiplex PCR; TCRdb's copy has only in-frame clones and leaves some out. The table has 50,000 or so clones, 78% seen once; the top ten hold 1.5% to 2%. The time point denotes: week 5, during vaccination. Vaccine doses each comprised 300 ug of mutant IDH1 20-mer peptide, with topical imiquimod. Each astrocytoma in the donors was new, WHO grade 3 or 4, IDH1-mutant and ATRX-lost. Germline assignment: CDR1 MNHEY and CDR2 SVGAGI. This CDR3 is 12 amino acids long. With 6 bases removed from V and 6 bases from J, the gap between germline ends came to 9 bases. Comments on this clone: Its antigen is still unknown.

Overall study findings and caveats: Immune responses induced by vaccination arose in around 93% of the patients.

The V call is TRBV6-5, the J call TRBJ1-5; a possible D gene is TRBD1 (5 bases). This material consisted of PBMCs, taken from a glioma patient whose treatment included an IDH1 peptide vaccine. The receptor comes from a woman aged 35 to 49 with glioma. This CDR3 reads CASSNTGQPQHF. The CDR3 DNA sequence: TGTGCCAGCAGCAATACAGGTCAGCCCCAGCATTTT.